Below are 19 T cell receptor beta chains sequenced from a single sample in a study of shared clonotypes between healthy human individuals. Sequencing was performed with immunoSEQ multiplex PCR; in TCRdb, only in-frame clones are kept and a portion is missing. The data contain fewer than 2.5 million clones, roughly 93% of them singletons. The sequenced sample consisted of naive CD4+ T cells from PBMCs. Documented subset: CD45RA+ positively selected. These receptors originate from a man aged 18 to 35 in good health. Some clones in this sample may be carry-over from other donors' samples.

J is TRBJ2-3 and V is TRBV7-9; D uncertain. This CDR3 contains 17 residues. The V and J ends lost 5 bases and 0 bases respectively, with 18 bases between them. The germline gives CDR1 SEHNR, CDR2 FQNEAQ (reference sequence). CDR3 residues: CASSRLGAIASTDTQYF. The CDR3 coding sequence is TGTGCCAGCAGCCGACTCGGCGCGATTGCTAGCACAGATACGCAGTATTTT.

The chain is built from TRBV7-2 and TRBJ2-1, with D unresolved. The CDR3 contains 15 residues. The V gene lost 1 base and the J gene lost 7 bases, with 14 bases spanning the gap. Germline V gene data show CDR1 as SGHTA and CDR2 as FQGNSA. As DNA, the CDR3 is TGTGCCAGCAGCTTAGGCTTCTCCAGCCCTAATGAGCAGTTCTTC. Its translation is CASSLGFSSPNEQFF.

Turning to this clone: Other nucleotide sequences in the sample specify the same CDR3. The gene calls are TRBV28 and TRBJ2-6; no definite D call. With 2 bases removed from V and 0 bases from J, the gap between germline ends came to 2 bases. The germline V gene encodes CDR1 MDHEN and CDR2 SYDVKM. CDR3 length: 14 amino acids. The chain's CDR3 is CASSLSSGANVLTF. The CDR3 coding sequence is TGTGCCAGCAGTTTAAGCTCTGGGGCCAACGTCCTGACTTTC.

The CDR3 spells CASLDGGWGFPGNTIYF. The CDR3 region has the DNA TGTGCCAGCTTGGACGGCGGTTGGGGCTTCCCTGGAAACACCATATATTTT. The chain couples TRBV11-2 to TRBJ1-3, with D perhaps matching TRBD1 (5 bases). Germline V gene lookup returns CDR1 SGHAT and CDR2 FQNNGV. The CDR3 length is 17 residues. Trimming shortened V by 8 bases and J by 2 bases, and 22 bases separated the two germline ends.

CDR3 amino acids: CASSPRFSSETQYF. CDR3 sequence (DNA): TGTGCCAGCAGTCCCAGATTTTCCTCGGAGACCCAGTACTTC. V is TRBV27 and J is TRBJ2-5; D remains ambiguous. V lost 5 bases and J 5 bases, leaving 15 bases between the germline ends. Germline V gene lookup returns CDR1 MNHEY and CDR2 SMNVEV (reference sequence). CDR3 length: 14 residues.

The gene calls are TRBV28 and TRBJ2-2, with a weak D call TRBD2 (5 bases). V lost 2 bases and J lost 7, with 5 bases in between. This CDR3 spans 12 amino acids. Germline V gene data show CDR1 as MDHEN and CDR2 as SYDVKM. The CDR3, as DNA: TGTGCCAGCAGTTTAGGAGGCGGGGAGCTGTTTTTT. It yields the protein CASSLGGGELFF.

The chain is built from TRBV5-4 and TRBJ2-2, with D perhaps matching TRBD1 (6 bases). Trimming shortened V by 0 bases and J by 9 bases, and 9 bases separated the two germline ends. This CDR3 has 13 amino acids. The germline V gene encodes CDR1 SGHNT and CDR2 YYREEE (reference sequence). The CDR3 is CASSLDGDRELFF. DNA for the CDR3: TGTGCCAGCAGCTTGGATGGGGACAGGGAGCTGTTTTTT.

A word on this clone: This specimen includes other DNA sequences encoding the same CDR3. The V and J genes are TRBV7-9 and TRBJ1-5; perhaps TRBD1 as D (5 bases). The CDR3 is 14 residues long. CDR1 and CDR2 (germline): SEHNR, FQNEAQ (reference sequence). Trimming left V 4 bases short and J 2 bases short, with 9 bases between. The CDR3 reads CASSSTGGNQPQHF. CDR3 nucleotides: TGTGCCAGCAGCTCAACAGGTGGCAATCAGCCCCAGCATTTT.

The gene calls are TRBV9 and TRBJ1-5, with D tentatively TRBD1 (5 bases). In germline, CDR1 is SGDLS, CDR2 YYNGEE. Trimming removed 4 bases from V and 6 bases from J, with 14 bases in between. This CDR3 has 14 amino acids. The chain's CDR3 is CASSSGGTGQPQHF. CDR3 nucleotide sequence: TGTGCCAGCAGCTCGGGGGGAACGGGTCAGCCCCAGCATTTT.

V usage is TRBV6-5 and J usage is TRBJ1-4; no clear D. The length of the CDR3 is 13 residues. Germline lookup yields CDR1 MNHEY and CDR2 SVGAGI. V shed 5 bases and J shed 7 bases, with 11 bases lying between them. The CDR3 sequence: CASSRKRSEKLFF. CDR3 nucleotides: TGTGCCAGCAGTAGAAAGCGGAGTGAAAAACTGTTTTTT.

The chain uses TRBV4-2 and TRBJ1-2, with D maybe TRBD1 (5 bases). The germline gives CDR1 LGHNA, CDR2 YNFKEQ. This CDR3 region has 15 residues. V was clipped by 1 base and J by 7 bases, with 16 bases between them. CDR3 region: CASSQGTSGLGGYTF. CDR3 nucleotide sequence: TGTGCCAGCAGCCAAGGGACCTCAGGGTTAGGTGGCTACACCTTC.

The chain is built from TRBV5-1 and TRBJ2-1, with 8 bases identical to TRBD1. V lost 1 base and J lost 6; bases outside the gene matches: 9. The CDR3 consists of 16 residues. Germline V lookup: CDR1 SGHRS, CDR2 YFSETQ. CDR3 protein: CASSLLGQGALNEQFF. The CDR3 DNA follows: TGCGCCAGCAGCTTGCTCGGGCAGGGGGCTCTCAATGAGCAGTTCTTC.

In its sample, this clone was seen once. This chain links TRBV7-3 with TRBJ2-1; 8 bases align to TRBD2. Looked up from germline, CDR1 is SGHTA and CDR2 is FQGTGA. The CDR3 extends over 19 amino acids. V gave up 5 bases and J gave up 3 bases; unmatched junction bases: 18. Here the CDR3 DNA reads TGTGCCAGCAGCAAAAACCCGGTGGATGCGGGAGGAAGCTACAATGAGCAGTTCTTC. Amino acids: CASSKNPVDAGGSYNEQFF.

The chain couples TRBV5-6 to TRBJ2-3; a weak D match, TRBD2 (7 bases). Germline assignment: CDR1 SGHDT and CDR2 YYEEEE. The CDR3 is 16 amino acids. Trimming took off 2 bases at V and 7 bases at J, with 20 bases between the two ends. The CDR3, as DNA: TGTGCCAGCAGCTTCGGGGGGCCTGAGGCTTCAAATACGCAGTATTTT. It specifies CASSFGGPEASNTQYF. Supplemented by reference TRBV5-6 and TRBJ2-3, the full variable domain reads DAGVTQSPTHLIKTRGQQVTLRCSPKSGHDTVSWYQQALGQGPQFIFQYYEEEERQRGNFPDRFSGHQFPNYSSELNVNALLLGDSALYLCASSFGGPEASNTQYFGPGTRLTVL.

The rearrangement uses TRBV11-2 and TRBJ2-1; D not resolved. The CDR3 covers 13 residues. V lost 7 bases and J 4 bases, leaving 11 bases between the germline ends. The germline V gene encodes CDR1 SGHAT and CDR2 FQNNGV. In DNA, the CDR3 is TGTGCCAGCAACGAGCTCGTTTACAATGAGCAGTTCTTC. It yields the protein CASNELVYNEQFF.

This rearrangement joins TRBV5-6 to TRBJ1-2, with D perhaps matching TRBD1 (5 bases). The CDR3 extends over 12 amino acids. V was shortened by 6 bases and J by 0 bases, with 6 bases between the two germline ends. Germline V gene data show CDR1 as SGHDT and CDR2 as YYEEEE. The CDR3, as DNA: TGTGCCAGCACAGGGTCTAACTATGGCTACACCTTC. Protein product: CASTGSNYGYTF.

Points on this clone: The sample carries other DNA sequences with the same CDR3. The chain recombines TRBV9 with TRBJ2-5; D unresolved. V lost 0 bases and J 5 bases, leaving 8 bases between the germline ends. Germline CDR1 reads SGDLS; CDR2 reads YYNGEE. The CDR3 is made up of 13 amino acids. The CDR3 is CASSVAPRETQYF. CDR3 bases: TGTGCCAGCAGCGTAGCCCCGCGGGAGACCCAGTACTTC.

The J gene is TRBJ2-7, the V gene TRBV28; D might be TRBD1 (6 bases). V gave up 7 bases and J gave up 3 bases, with 25 bases separating them. CDR3 length: 17 residues. CDR1 is MDHEN, CDR2 SYDVKM, per germline. Here the CDR3 reads CASKAGAWGNLYYEQYF. DNA of the CDR3: TGTGCCAGCAAGGCAGGGGCGTGGGGGAATCTCTACTACGAGCAGTACTTC.

J is TRBJ1-2 and V is TRBV10-1, with D hard to call. Deletions cut 6 bases from V and 5 bases from J, with 19 bases between. There are 15 residues in the CDR3. The V gene's germline CDR1 is WNHNN and CDR2 SYGVQD (reference sequence). The CDR3 spells CASRNRDGPPYGYTF. The CDR3 DNA is TGCGCCAGCAGAAATAGAGATGGACCCCCTTATGGCTACACCTTC.